The 14 T cell receptor beta chains reported below all come from one sample, sequenced in a study of blood T cells in healthy people across ages. A J-beta primer mix and a sample-barcoded 5' primer were used in a second PCR of roughly 6 to 12 cycles. Via MiXCR, TCRdb re-called the 5' RACE reads, giving one row per CDR3 protein. Among more than 650,000 distinct CDR3 sequences listed, about 24% were seen once. Sequencing used blood. The receptor source for this set is a man aged 65-85 years in good health.

This clonotype has only a few counts. The genes are TRBV12-3 or TRBV12-4 and TRBJ2-3; TRBD1 is a possible D gene (6 bases). V was pared by 6 bases and J by 6 bases, with 13 bases between. This CDR3 comprises 13 residues. The CDR3 coding sequence is TGTGCCAGCAGCCTTCTCGACAGGGATACGCAGTATTTT. It yields the protein CASSLLDRDTQYF.

The rearrangement links TRBV11-1 to TRBJ1-1; 7 bases map to TRBD1. After removal of 5 bases from V and 1 base from J, the junction contained 4 bases not matched to a gene. Germline V gives CDR1 SGHAT, CDR2 FQDESV (reference sequence). This CDR3 has 14 residues. The chain's CDR3 is CASSGWTGNTEAFF. CDR3 nucleotides: TGTGCCAGCAGCGGCTGGACAGGGAACACTGAAGCTTTCTTT.

This clonotype was detected only a few times. In DNA, the CDR3 is TGCGCCAGCAGCAGCGGGCAGACCACAGATACGCAGTATTTT. The encoded protein is CASSSGQTTDTQYF. The V gene is TRBV5-1, the J gene TRBJ2-3; the D gene is possibly TRBD2 (6 bases). CDR1 and CDR2 from the germline V gene are SGHRS and YFSETQ. The CDR3 spans 14 residues. V shed 4 bases and J shed 2 bases, with 11 bases lying between them.

The chain is built from TRBV28 and TRBJ1-6; D is uncertain. Between the trimmed V and J ends, which lost 0 bases and 7 bases, there was a span of 10 bases. This CDR3 contains 15 residues. CDR1 and CDR2 from the germline V gene are MDHEN and SYDVKM. The CDR3 region is CASSLWPILNSPLHF. CDR3 bases: TGTGCCAGCAGTTTATGGCCCATTTTGAATTCACCCCTCCACTTT.

This chain links TRBV7-2 with TRBJ2-5; 9 bases align to TRBD2. With 3 bases clipped from V and 0 bases from J, the junction kept 2 bases outside the gene matches. Germline-derived CDR1 and CDR2 are SGHTA and FQGNSA. The CDR3 consists of 15 residues. The CDR3, as DNA: TGTGCCAGCAGCTTGACTAGCGGAGACCAAGAGACCCAGTACTTC. Its protein is CASSLTSGDQETQYF.

The chain has TRBV12-3 or TRBV12-4 and TRBJ1-3; no reliable D call. The CDR3 spans 15 residues. With 8 bases removed from V and 0 bases from J, the gap between germline ends came to 14 bases. CDR3 bases: TGTGCCAGCCGGACGCTTAGAGCCTCTGGAAACACCATATATTTT. Amino acid sequence: CASRTLRASGNTIYF.

The V and J genes are TRBV6-6 and TRBJ1-1; perhaps TRBD1 as D (5 bases). The germline V gene encodes CDR1 MNHNY and CDR2 SVGAGI (reference sequence). The CDR3 consists of 12 residues. Deletions cut 5 bases from V and 4 bases from J, with 8 bases between. The CDR3 DNA is TGTGCCAGCAGTCAGGGCAGCACTGAAGCTTTCTTT. Its translation: CASSQGSTEAFF.

This clonotype occurred a few times. The J gene is TRBJ2-1, the V gene TRBV6-5; possibly TRBD2 for D (7 bases). V lost 9 bases, J lost 0 bases, and 15 bases lay in between. Germline CDR1 reads MNHEY; CDR2 reads SVGAGI. The CDR3 spans 15 residues. CDR3 residues: CASRGGGPSYNEQFF. Written as DNA, the CDR3 is TGTGCCAGTCGAGGGGGGGGACCCTCCTACAATGAGCAGTTCTTC.

The sample holds a few counts of this clonotype. The rearrangement links TRBV29-1 to TRBJ2-5; no firm D call. CDR3 size: 11 residues. V was pared by 2 bases and J by 4 bases, with 5 bases between. Germline CDR1 SQVTM, CDR2 ANQGSEA. The CDR3 coding sequence is TGCAGCGTTGAACCGTTAGAGACCCAGTACTTC. This gives the protein CSVEPLETQYF.

A remark on this clonotype: The junction differs from germline at one of its ends, possibly a read error. The chain recombines TRBV24-1 with TRBJ2-3; TRBD1 matches 7 bases. Germline-derived CDR1 and CDR2 are KGHDR and SFDVKD. The CDR3 loop spans 14 amino acids. The CDR3 region has the DNA TGTGCCGCCAGGAGACAGGGAGACACAGATACGCAGTATTTT. Its translation is CAARRQGDTDTQYF.

The chain links TRBV3-1 to TRBJ2-1; D could derive from TRBD1 or TRBD2 (5 bases each). Germline CDR1 reads LGHDT; CDR2 reads YNNKEL (reference sequence). The length of the CDR3 is 15 residues. V gave up 1 base and J gave up 8 bases, with 15 bases separating them. In nucleotides, the CDR3 is TGTGCCAGCAGCCAAGGTACGGGACCATACGATGAGCAGTTCTTC. As protein: CASSQGTGPYDEQFF.

This clonotype was observed a handful of times. The chain links TRBV11-3 to TRBJ2-5, with D perhaps assigned TRBD1 or TRBD2 (5 bases each). Germline CDR1 reads SGHNT; CDR2 reads YENEEA. Trimming took off 4 bases at V and 1 base at J, with 7 bases between the two ends. This CDR3 comprises 13 residues. CDR3 sequence (DNA): TGTGCCAGCAGCTACGGGACCCAAGAGACCCAGTACTTC. It translates to CASSYGTQETQYF.

Note on this clonotype: One end of the junction fails to match germline, which may point to a read error. This rearrangement joins TRBV5-6 to TRBJ2-3; TRBD1 might be the D (5 bases). The V gene's germline CDR1 is SGHDT and CDR2 YYEEEE. This CDR3 has 15 amino acids. The CDR3 sequence is CARSLIDRHTDTQYF. In nucleotides, the CDR3 is TGTGCCCGCAGCTTGATCGACAGACACACAGATACGCAGTATTTT.

The CDR3 loop reads CASISRMNTEAFF. The DNA of the CDR3 is TGTGCCAGCATCTCTAGGATGAACACTGAAGCTTTCTTT. This chain links TRBV6-6 with TRBJ1-1; D is unresolved. Trimming left V 7 bases short and J 0 bases short, with 9 bases between. The CDR3 contains 13 residues. CDR1 and CDR2 (germline): MNHNY, SVGAGI (reference sequence).